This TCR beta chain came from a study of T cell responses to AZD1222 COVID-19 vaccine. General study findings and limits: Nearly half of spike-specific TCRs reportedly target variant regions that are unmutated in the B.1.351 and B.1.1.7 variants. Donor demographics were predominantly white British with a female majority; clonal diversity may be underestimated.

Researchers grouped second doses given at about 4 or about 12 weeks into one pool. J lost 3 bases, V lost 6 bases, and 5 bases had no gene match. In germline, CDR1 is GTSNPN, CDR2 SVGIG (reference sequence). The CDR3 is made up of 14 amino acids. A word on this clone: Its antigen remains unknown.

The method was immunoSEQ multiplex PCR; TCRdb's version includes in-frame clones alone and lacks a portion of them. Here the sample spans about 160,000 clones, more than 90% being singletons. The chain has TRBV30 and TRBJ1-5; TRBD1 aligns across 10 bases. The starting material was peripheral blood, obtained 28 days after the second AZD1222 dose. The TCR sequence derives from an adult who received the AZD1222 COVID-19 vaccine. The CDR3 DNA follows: TGTGCCTGTTTGGACAGGGGGACCAATCAGCCCCAGCATTTT. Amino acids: CACLDRGTNQPQHF.